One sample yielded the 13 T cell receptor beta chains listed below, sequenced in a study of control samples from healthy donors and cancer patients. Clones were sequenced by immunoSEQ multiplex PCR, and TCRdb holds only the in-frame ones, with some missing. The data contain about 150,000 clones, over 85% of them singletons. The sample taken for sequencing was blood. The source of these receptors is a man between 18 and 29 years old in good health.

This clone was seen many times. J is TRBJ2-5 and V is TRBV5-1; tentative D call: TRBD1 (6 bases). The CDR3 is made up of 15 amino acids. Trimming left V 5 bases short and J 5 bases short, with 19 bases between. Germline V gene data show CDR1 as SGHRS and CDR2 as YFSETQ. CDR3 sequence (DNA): TGCGCCAGCAGTCATATAAACAGGGCAGGGGAGACCCAGTACTTC. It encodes CASSHINRAGETQYF.

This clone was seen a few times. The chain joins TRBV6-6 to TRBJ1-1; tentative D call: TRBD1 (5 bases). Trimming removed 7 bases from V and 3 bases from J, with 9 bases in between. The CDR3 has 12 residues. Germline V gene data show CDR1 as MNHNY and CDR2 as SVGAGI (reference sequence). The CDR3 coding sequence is TGTGCCAGCAAGGGGTTTGACACTGAAGCTTTCTTT. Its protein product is CASKGFDTEAFF.

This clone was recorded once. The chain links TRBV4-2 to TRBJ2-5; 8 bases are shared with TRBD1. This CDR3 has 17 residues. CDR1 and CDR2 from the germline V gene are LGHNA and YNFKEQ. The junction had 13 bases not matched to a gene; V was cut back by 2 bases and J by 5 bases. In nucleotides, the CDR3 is TGTGCCAGCAGCCAACAGCTCGGGGGACAGGCAGAGGAGACCCAGTACTTC. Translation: CASSQQLGGQAEETQYF.

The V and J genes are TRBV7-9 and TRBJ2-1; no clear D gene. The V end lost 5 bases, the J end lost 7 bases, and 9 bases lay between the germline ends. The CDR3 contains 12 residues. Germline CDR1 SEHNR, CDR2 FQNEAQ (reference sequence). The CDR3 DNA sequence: TGTGCCAGCAGCCAAGTAGGAAATGAGCAGTTCTTC. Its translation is CASSQVGNEQFF.

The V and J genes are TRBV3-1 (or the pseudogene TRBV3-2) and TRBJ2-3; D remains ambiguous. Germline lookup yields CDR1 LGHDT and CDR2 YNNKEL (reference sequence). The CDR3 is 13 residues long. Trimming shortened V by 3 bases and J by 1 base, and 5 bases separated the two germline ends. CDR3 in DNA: TGTGCCAGCAGCCACCTTGGCACAGATACGCAGTATTTT. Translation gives CASSHLGTDTQYF.

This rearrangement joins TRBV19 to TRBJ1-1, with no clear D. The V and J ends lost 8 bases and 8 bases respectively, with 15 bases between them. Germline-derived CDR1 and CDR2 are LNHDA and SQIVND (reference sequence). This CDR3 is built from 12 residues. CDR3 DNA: TGTGCCAGTGGTGGGTCCGTCGGGGAAGCTTTCTTT. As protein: CASGGSVGEAFF.

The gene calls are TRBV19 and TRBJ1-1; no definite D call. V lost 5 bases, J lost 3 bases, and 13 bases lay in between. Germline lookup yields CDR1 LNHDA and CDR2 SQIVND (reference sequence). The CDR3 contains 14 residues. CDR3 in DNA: TGTGCCAGTAGTCCCCAGCCGGCCTACACTGAAGCTTTCTTT. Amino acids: CASSPQPAYTEAFF.

CDR3 coding DNA: TGTGCCAGCTCACCCGCGGGGGATTCGGCGGCTTTCTTT. Its translation is CASSPAGDSAAFF. This sequence joins TRBV18 and TRBJ1-1; D perhaps matches TRBD1 (5 bases). The V gene lost 3 bases and the J gene lost 11 bases, with 16 bases spanning the gap. CDR3 length: 13 amino acids. CDR1 and CDR2 from the germline V gene are KGHSH and LQKENI.

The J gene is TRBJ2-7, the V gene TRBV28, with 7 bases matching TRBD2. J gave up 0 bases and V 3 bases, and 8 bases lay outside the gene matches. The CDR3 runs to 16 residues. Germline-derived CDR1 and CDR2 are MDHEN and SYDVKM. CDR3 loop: CASSFPPAGASYEQYF. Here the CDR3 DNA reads TGTGCCAGCAGTTTTCCCCCGGCGGGAGCCTCCTACGAGCAGTACTTC.

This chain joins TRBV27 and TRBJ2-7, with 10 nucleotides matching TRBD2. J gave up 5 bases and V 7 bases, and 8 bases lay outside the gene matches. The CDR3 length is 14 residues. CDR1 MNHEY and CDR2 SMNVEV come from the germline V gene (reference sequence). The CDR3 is CASTLLAGGHEQYF. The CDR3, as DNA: TGTGCCAGCACTCTATTAGCGGGAGGACACGAGCAGTACTTC.

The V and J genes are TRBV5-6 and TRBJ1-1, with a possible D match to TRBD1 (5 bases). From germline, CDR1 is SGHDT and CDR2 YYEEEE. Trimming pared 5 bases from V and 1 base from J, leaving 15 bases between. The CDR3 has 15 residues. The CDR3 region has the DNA TGTGCCAGCAGGGTGAGGTCCCAGGGGAACACTGAAGCTTTCTTT. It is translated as CASRVRSQGNTEAFF.

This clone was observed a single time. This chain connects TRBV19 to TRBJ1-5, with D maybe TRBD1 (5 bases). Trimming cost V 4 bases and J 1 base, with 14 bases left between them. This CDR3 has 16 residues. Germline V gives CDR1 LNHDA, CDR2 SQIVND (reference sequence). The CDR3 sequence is CASSTRQIRSNQPQHF. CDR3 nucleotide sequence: TGTGCCAGTAGTACCAGACAGATACGGAGCAATCAGCCCCAGCATTTT.

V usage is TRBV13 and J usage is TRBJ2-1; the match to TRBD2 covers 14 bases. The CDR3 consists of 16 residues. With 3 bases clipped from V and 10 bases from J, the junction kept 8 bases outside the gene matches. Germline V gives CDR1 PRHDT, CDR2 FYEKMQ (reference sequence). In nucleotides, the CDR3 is TGTGCCAGCAGCTTCTCGACTAGCGGGGGGGCGGAGGAGCAGTTCTTC. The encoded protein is CASSFSTSGGAEEQFF.